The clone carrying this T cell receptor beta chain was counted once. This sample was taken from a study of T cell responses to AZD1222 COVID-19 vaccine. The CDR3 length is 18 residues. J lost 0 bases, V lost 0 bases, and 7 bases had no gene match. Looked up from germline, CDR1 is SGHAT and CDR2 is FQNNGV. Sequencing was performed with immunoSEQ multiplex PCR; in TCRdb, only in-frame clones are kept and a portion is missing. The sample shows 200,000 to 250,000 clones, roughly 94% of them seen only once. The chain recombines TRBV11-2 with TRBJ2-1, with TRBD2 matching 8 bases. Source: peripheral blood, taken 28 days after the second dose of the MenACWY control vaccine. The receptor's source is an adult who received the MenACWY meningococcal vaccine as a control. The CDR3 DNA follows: TGTGCCAGCAGCTTAGACATTACGGGAGGGCCCTCCTACAATGAGCAGTTCTTC. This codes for CASSLDITGGPSYNEQFF.